This TCR beta chain originates from a study of blood T cell repertoires in COVID-19. Repertoires were generated with immunoSEQ multiplex PCR, while TCRdb's copy carries only in-frame clones and drops some. The profile shows fewer than 350,000 clones, about nine tenths of them singletons. The clonotype originates from a woman aged 25 to 45 who had been exposed to COVID-19. The sample consisted of PBMCs or T cells enriched from blood (not recorded which).

Written as DNA, the CDR3 is TGTGCCAGCAGCCGCAGTCAGGGAAGCACAGATACGCAGTATTTT. Protein sequence: CASSRSQGSTDTQYF. V and J are TRBV7-9 and TRBJ2-3; D is perhaps TRBD1 (5 bases). V lost 5 bases to trimming and J lost 0 bases, with 12 bases between them. In germline, CDR1 is SEHNR, CDR2 FQNEAQ (reference sequence). The CDR3 sequence is 15 residues long.